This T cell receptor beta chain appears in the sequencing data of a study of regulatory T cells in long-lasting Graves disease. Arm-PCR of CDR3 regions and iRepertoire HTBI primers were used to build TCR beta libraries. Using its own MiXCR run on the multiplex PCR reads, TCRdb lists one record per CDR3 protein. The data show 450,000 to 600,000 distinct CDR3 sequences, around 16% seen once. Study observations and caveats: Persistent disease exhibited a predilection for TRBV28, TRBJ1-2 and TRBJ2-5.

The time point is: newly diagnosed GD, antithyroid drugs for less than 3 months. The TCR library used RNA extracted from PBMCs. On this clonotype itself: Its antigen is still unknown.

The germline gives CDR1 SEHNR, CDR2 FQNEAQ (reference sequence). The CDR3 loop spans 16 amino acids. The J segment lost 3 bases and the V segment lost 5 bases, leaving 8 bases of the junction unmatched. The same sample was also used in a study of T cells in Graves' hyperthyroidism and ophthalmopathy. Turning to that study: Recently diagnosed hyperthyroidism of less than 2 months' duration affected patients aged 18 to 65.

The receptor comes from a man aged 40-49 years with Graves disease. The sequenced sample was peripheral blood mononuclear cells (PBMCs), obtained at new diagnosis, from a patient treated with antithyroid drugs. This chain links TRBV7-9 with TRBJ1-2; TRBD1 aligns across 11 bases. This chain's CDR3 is CASSPTGQGADYGYTF. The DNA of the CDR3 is TGTGCCAGCAGCCCGACCGGACAGGGGGCGGACTATGGCTACACCTTC.